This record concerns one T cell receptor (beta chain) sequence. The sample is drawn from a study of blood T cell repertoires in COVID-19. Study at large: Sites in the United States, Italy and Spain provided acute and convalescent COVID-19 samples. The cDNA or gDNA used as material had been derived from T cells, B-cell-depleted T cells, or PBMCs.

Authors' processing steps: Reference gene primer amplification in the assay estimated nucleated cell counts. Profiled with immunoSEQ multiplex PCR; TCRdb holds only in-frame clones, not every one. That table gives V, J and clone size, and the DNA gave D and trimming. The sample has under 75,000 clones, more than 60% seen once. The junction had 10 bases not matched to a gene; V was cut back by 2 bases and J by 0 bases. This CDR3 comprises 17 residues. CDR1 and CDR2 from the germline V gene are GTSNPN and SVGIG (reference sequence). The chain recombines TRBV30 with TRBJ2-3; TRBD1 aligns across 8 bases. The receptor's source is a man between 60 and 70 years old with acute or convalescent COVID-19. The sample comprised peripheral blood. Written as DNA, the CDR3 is TGTGCCTGGAGTTCTAAGGACAGGGTTTCTAGCACAGATACGCAGTATTTT. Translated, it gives CAWSSKDRVSSTDTQYF.